This T cell receptor (beta chain) is drawn from a study of a mutant IDH1 vaccine in newly diagnosed glioma. Study overall: The timing of visit V12 was week 35, and that of visit V13 was week 47.

This clone was detected only once. What it recognizes is unknown. Sequencing was performed with immunoSEQ multiplex PCR; in TCRdb, only in-frame clones are kept and a portion is missing. The sample yields some 50,000 clones, roughly 80% seen once. Time point denoted: week 47, end of study. Doses of 300 ug of mutant IDH1 20-mer peptide were given with topical imiquimod. The donors' diagnosis was new WHO grade 3 or 4 astrocytoma that was IDH1-mutant and ATRX-lost. Germline V lookup: CDR1 MNHEY, CDR2 SMNVEV (reference sequence). The CDR3 runs 13 residues. The V end lost 4 bases, the J end lost 7 bases, and 13 bases lay between the germline ends.

This chain links TRBV27 with TRBJ1-1, with TRBD1 as a possible D gene (6 bases). This TCR came from a woman aged 25 to 39 with glioma. Some clones in this sample may be carry-over from other donors' samples. Source: PBMCs, taken from a glioma patient whose treatment included an IDH1 peptide vaccine. CDR3 protein: CASSSFEGGEAFF. The DNA for the CDR3 is TGTGCCAGCAGTTCTTTCGAGGGGGGTGAAGCTTTCTTT.